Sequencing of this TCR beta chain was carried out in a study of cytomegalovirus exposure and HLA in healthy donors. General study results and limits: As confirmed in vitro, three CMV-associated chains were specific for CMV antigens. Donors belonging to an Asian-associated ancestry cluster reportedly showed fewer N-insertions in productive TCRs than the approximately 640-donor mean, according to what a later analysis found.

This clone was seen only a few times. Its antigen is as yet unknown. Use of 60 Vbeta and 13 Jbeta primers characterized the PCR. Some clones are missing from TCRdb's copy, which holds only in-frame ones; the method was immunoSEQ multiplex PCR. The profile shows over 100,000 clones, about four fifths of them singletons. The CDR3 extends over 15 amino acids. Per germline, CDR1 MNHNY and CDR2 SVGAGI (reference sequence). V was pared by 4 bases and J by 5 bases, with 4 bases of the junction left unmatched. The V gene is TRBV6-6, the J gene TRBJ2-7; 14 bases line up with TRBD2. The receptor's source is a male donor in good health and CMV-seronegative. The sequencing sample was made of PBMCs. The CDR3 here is CASSLGTSGGNEQYF. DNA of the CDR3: TGTGCCAGCAGTTTAGGGACTAGCGGGGGTAACGAGCAGTACTTC.